This is a list of T cell receptor beta chains from one sample in a study of cytomegalovirus exposure and HLA in healthy donors. Data came from immunoSEQ multiplex PCR; TCRdb stores just in-frame clones and leaves some out. The table lists 90,000 to 130,000 clones, roughly 68% of them singletons, with roughly 2.2% in the top ten. The sequenced sample consisted of PBMCs. These receptors all stem from a woman aged 25 to 45 in good health and CMV-seronegative. The CDR3 runs from the conserved cysteine through the conserved F or W. The D gene is left open where the match is weak. The size of a clone is reported for some rows only, either as once, few or many, or as a class for expanded clones.

J gene: TRBJ1-1; clone size: few; V gene: TRBV7-9; CDR3 length: 13; D gene: NA; CDR3 DNA: TGTGCCAGCAGCTTGCAGGGCGCGACTGAAGCTTTCTTT; CDR3 protein: CASSLQGATEAFF
J gene: TRBJ1-2; clone size: NA; V gene: TRBV28; CDR3 length: 15; D gene: NA; CDR3 DNA: TGTGCCAGCAGTTTTAGTCATCTGGGCCAGTATGGCTACACCTTC; CDR3 protein: CASSFSHLGQYGYTF
J gene: TRBJ1-4; clone size: NA; V gene: TRBV28; CDR3 length: 15; D gene: TRBD1; CDR3 DNA: TGTGCCAGCAGCCGAATTGACAGGGTTAATGAAAAACTGTTTTTT; CDR3 protein: CASSRIDRVNEKLFF
J gene: TRBJ1-4; clone size: NA; V gene: TRBV13; CDR3 length: 14; D gene: TRBD1; CDR3 DNA: TGTGCCAGCAGCCGTTACAACAGGGGTGAAAAACTGTTTTTT; CDR3 protein: CASSRYNRGEKLFF
J gene: TRBJ2-2; clone size: few; V gene: TRBV27; CDR3 length: 14; D gene: TRBD2; CDR3 DNA: TGTGCCAGCAGTTTTGGGCTAGCGGTCGGGGAGCTGTTTTTT; CDR3 protein: CASSFGLAVGELFF
J gene: TRBJ2-1; clone size: NA; V gene: TRBV7-2; CDR3 length: 15; D gene: TRBD2; CDR3 DNA: TGTGCCAGCAGTCGCAGGGTAGCGGGAGTGAATGAGCAGTTCTTC; CDR3 protein: CASSRRVAGVNEQFF
J gene: TRBJ2-7; clone size: NA; V gene: TRBV5-1; CDR3 length: 11; D gene: NA; CDR3 DNA: TGCGCCAGCAGCCCTTCCTACGAGCAGTACTTC; CDR3 protein: CASSPSYEQYF
J gene: TRBJ2-3; clone size: NA; V gene: TRBV19; CDR3 length: 16; D gene: TRBD2; CDR3 DNA: TGTGCCAGTAGTACTTTTAGCGGGAGTGGCACAGATACGCAGTATTTT; CDR3 protein: CASSTFSGSGTDTQYF
J gene: TRBJ1-2; clone size: NA; V gene: TRBV5-3; CDR3 length: 10; D gene: NA; CDR3 DNA: TGTGCCAGAAGCTTCCGGGGCTACACCTTC; CDR3 protein: CARSFRGYTF
J gene: TRBJ2-2; clone size: NA; V gene: TRBV7-8; CDR3 length: 14; D gene: NA; CDR3 DNA: TGTGCCAGCAGCTTATCAGGATCCACCGGGGAGCTGTTTTTT; CDR3 protein: CASSLSGSTGELFF
J gene: TRBJ2-7; clone size: few; V gene: TRBV10-3; CDR3 length: 15; D gene: TRBD2; CDR3 DNA: TGTGCCATCAGTGTTCTAGCGGGAGTGGTCTACGAGCAGTACTTC; CDR3 protein: CAISVLAGVVYEQYF
J gene: TRBJ2-2; clone size: NA; V gene: TRBV10-3; CDR3 length: 14; D gene: NA; CDR3 DNA: TGTGCCATTAAGGGGGAGACGAACACCGGGGAGCTGTTTTTT; CDR3 protein: CAIKGETNTGELFF
J gene: TRBJ1-1; clone size: few; V gene: TRBV7-8; CDR3 length: 13; D gene: NA; CDR3 DNA: TGTGCCAGCAGCTTACAACAGAACACTGAAGCTTTCTTT; CDR3 protein: CASSLQQNTEAFF
J gene: TRBJ2-5; clone size: NA; V gene: TRBV28; CDR3 length: 14; D gene: TRBD2; CDR3 DNA: TGTGCCAGCAGTATAGCGGGAGGTGTGGAGACCCAGTACTTC; CDR3 protein: CASSIAGGVETQYF
J gene: TRBJ2-1; clone size: NA; V gene: TRBV4-2; CDR3 length: 15; D gene: NA; CDR3 DNA: TGTGCCAGCAGCCAAGAGGTGGGCAATTACAATGAGCAGTTCTTC; CDR3 protein: CASSQEVGNYNEQFF
J gene: TRBJ2-7; clone size: NA; V gene: TRBV18; CDR3 length: 15; D gene: TRBD1; CDR3 DNA: TGTGCCAGCTCGGGAGCTGGGACAGGAGTCTACGAGCAGTACTTC; CDR3 protein: CASSGAGTGVYEQYF
J gene: TRBJ2-3; clone size: NA; V gene: TRBV4-3; CDR3 length: 16; D gene: NA; CDR3 DNA: TGCGCCAGCAGCCAAGATAGAGGGCCCAACACAGATACGCAGTATTTT; CDR3 protein: CASSQDRGPNTDTQYF
J gene: TRBJ2-4; clone size: NA; V gene: TRBV4-1; CDR3 length: 14; D gene: TRBD1; CDR3 DNA: TGCGCCAGCAGCCAACCAACAGGGGTGGCCATTCAGTACTTC; CDR3 protein: CASSQPTGVAIQYF
J gene: TRBJ2-1; clone size: NA; V gene: TRBV9; CDR3 length: 12; D gene: TRBD1; CDR3 DNA: TGTGCCAGCGGTCAACAGGGGGGTGAGCAGTTCTTC; CDR3 protein: CASGQQGGEQFF
J gene: TRBJ2-7; clone size: few; V gene: TRBV7-8; CDR3 length: 16; D gene: NA; CDR3 DNA: TGTGCCAGCAGCTTAATTCTAGCCGGGGAGGCCTACGAGCAGTACTTC; CDR3 protein: CASSLILAGEAYEQYF
J gene: TRBJ2-5; clone size: NA; V gene: TRBV7-3; CDR3 length: 17; D gene: NA; CDR3 DNA: TGTGCCAGCAGCTCACCCGCGGGACCGATGATCCAAGAGACCCAGTACTTC; CDR3 protein: CASSSPAGPMIQETQYF
J gene: TRBJ2-1; clone size: NA; V gene: TRBV19; CDR3 length: 15; D gene: TRBD2; CDR3 DNA: TGTGCCAGTAGTATACTAGCGGGAGGCTCCAATGAGCAGTTCTTC; CDR3 protein: CASSILAGGSNEQFF
J gene: TRBJ2-7; clone size: once; V gene: TRBV13; CDR3 length: 14; D gene: TRBD2; CDR3 DNA: TGTGCCAGCAGCTTGTTTAGCGGGACGGGGGAGCAGTACTTC; CDR3 protein: CASSLFSGTGEQYF
J gene: TRBJ2-5; clone size: NA; V gene: TRBV25-1; CDR3 length: 16; D gene: TRBD1; CDR3 DNA: TGTGCCAGCAGTCCTCACCGGACAGGGGCCCAAGGGACCCAGTACTTC; CDR3 protein: CASSPHRTGAQGTQYF
J gene: TRBJ2-1; clone size: NA; V gene: TRBV4-1; CDR3 length: 15; D gene: TRBD1; CDR3 DNA: TGCGCCAGCAGCCAAGGGACAGGGATTTACAATGAGCAGTTCTTC; CDR3 protein: CASSQGTGIYNEQFF
J gene: TRBJ2-5; clone size: NA; V gene: TRBV5-1; CDR3 length: 13; D gene: NA; CDR3 DNA: TGCGCCAGCTCGGTCGGGAGTGGGGAGACCCAGTACTTC; CDR3 protein: CASSVGSGETQYF
J gene: TRBJ1-1; clone size: NA; V gene: TRBV7-8; CDR3 length: 14; D gene: NA; CDR3 DNA: TGTGCCAGCAGCCCCTACAGAATAAACACTGAAGCTTTCTTT; CDR3 protein: CASSPYRINTEAFF
J gene: TRBJ2-7; clone size: NA; V gene: TRBV25-1; CDR3 length: 15; D gene: NA; CDR3 DNA: TGTGCCAGCAGTGAACTTAGTCCGGGACATTACGAGCAGTACTTC; CDR3 protein: CASSELSPGHYEQYF
J gene: TRBJ2-7; clone size: NA; V gene: TRBV28; CDR3 length: 13; D gene: NA; CDR3 DNA: TGTGCCAGCAGTTTGGCCCATCCCTACGAGCAGTACTTC; CDR3 protein: CASSLAHPYEQYF
J gene: TRBJ1-3; clone size: NA; V gene: TRBV13; CDR3 length: 14; D gene: NA; CDR3 DNA: TGTGCCAGCAGCCCCGACAGGAGGTACAACACCATATATTTT; CDR3 protein: CASSPDRRYNTIYF
J gene: TRBJ1-3; clone size: NA; V gene: TRBV7-9; CDR3 length: 12; D gene: TRBD1; CDR3 DNA: TGTGCCAGCAGCTCACAGGGGACATTCATATATTTT; CDR3 protein: CASSSQGTFIYF
J gene: TRBJ2-7; clone size: few; V gene: TRBV11-1; CDR3 length: 11; D gene: NA; CDR3 DNA: TGTGCCAGCAGATCAAGCGGCGAGCAGTACTTC; CDR3 protein: CASRSSGEQYF
J gene: TRBJ1-5; clone size: once; V gene: TRBV5-1; CDR3 length: 13; D gene: NA; CDR3 DNA: TGCGCCAGCAGCCCCGACAGAAATCAGCCCCAGCATTTT; CDR3 protein: CASSPDRNQPQHF
J gene: TRBJ2-5; clone size: NA; V gene: TRBV9; CDR3 length: 13; D gene: TRBD2; CDR3 DNA: TGTGCCAGCAGCGGGCTAGCGGGAGAGACCCAGTACTTC; CDR3 protein: CASSGLAGETQYF
J gene: TRBJ1-4; clone size: NA; V gene: TRBV13; CDR3 length: 14; D gene: NA; CDR3 DNA: TGTGCCAGCAGCTTAGGAGGGACTCGACGTGAACTGTTTTTT; CDR3 protein: CASSLGGTRRELFF
J gene: TRBJ1-2; clone size: NA; V gene: TRBV4-3; CDR3 length: 15; D gene: NA; CDR3 DNA: TGCGCCAGCAGCCAAGATAAACAGGTGGGATCTGGCTACACCTTC; CDR3 protein: CASSQDKQVGSGYTF
J gene: TRBJ2-3; clone size: few; V gene: TRBV5-1; CDR3 length: 16; D gene: NA; CDR3 DNA: TGCGCCAGCAGCTTGGTTCCGGGAGTCGGGACAGATACGCAGTATTTT; CDR3 protein: CASSLVPGVGTDTQYF
J gene: TRBJ2-3; clone size: NA; V gene: TRBV4-3; CDR3 length: 14; D gene: TRBD2; CDR3 DNA: TGCGCCAGCAGCCACCTAGCGGAGACAGATACGCAGTATTTT; CDR3 protein: CASSHLAETDTQYF
J gene: TRBJ2-7; clone size: NA; V gene: TRBV11-2; CDR3 length: 14; D gene: TRBD2; CDR3 DNA: TGTGCCAGCAGCTTAGGGGGACTAGCGGGTGAGCAGTACTTC; CDR3 protein: CASSLGGLAGEQYF